This T cell receptor (beta chain) was recorded in a study of OX40 agonist ivuxolimab in advanced cancers. Study-level information: The group had a mean age of around 64 years, ranged from roughly 23 to 90, and was 82.7% male. Patients achieving partial responses numbered three: one hepatocellular carcinoma case and two cutaneous melanoma cases.

This CDR3 has 14 amino acids. With 4 bases removed from V and 4 bases from J, the gap between germline ends came to 11 bases. Germline V gene sequence: CDR1 SGDLS, CDR2 YYNGEE. Clones were sequenced by immunoSEQ multiplex PCR, and TCRdb holds only the in-frame ones, with some missing. Here the sample spans 90,000 to 100,000 clones, 75% to 90% being singletons. Whole-study findings and limits: Expanded peripheral T-cell antigen specificity went undetermined. Partial responders treated at 0.1-3.0 mg/kg exhibited clonal expansion among the lowest measured.

Points on this clone: Its antigen is still unknown.

This sequence was found in an adult with an advanced solid tumor such as melanoma, head and neck, liver or kidney cancer. The J gene is TRBJ1-4, the V gene TRBV9; a weak D match, TRBD1 (6 bases). The starting material was CD4+ or CD8+ T cells sorted from blood, obtained in a trial of the OX40 agonist ivuxolimab. The CDR3: CASSPWTDNEKLFF. As DNA, the CDR3 is TGTGCCAGCAGCCCTTGGACAGATAATGAAAAACTGTTTTTT.